The clone carrying this T cell receptor beta chain was counted a single time. Its antigen is unidentified. The same CDR3 can be traced to other DNA sequences in this sample. The record originates from a study of shared clonotypes between healthy human individuals. Across the whole study: Every donor yielded three CD4 naive, three CD4 memory, two CD8 naive and one CD8 memory plate. General study results and limits: Among a few donors, roughly 5% of naive CD4 clonotypes were found in common. Clonotypes not shared had lower generation probabilities than those common to all four donors.

Assay execution proceeded at the deep level. The protocol was immunoSEQ multiplex PCR, while the TCRdb copy is restricted to in-frame clones and leaves out a portion. The sample holds millions of clones, less than 95% seen once. Naive CD8 populations comprised CD45RO-negative cells positively selected for CCR7, excluding terminally differentiated effector memory CD45RA+ cells. The CDR3 contains 13 residues. V lost 6 bases to trimming and J lost 2 bases; unmatched junction nucleotides: 5. CDR1 is SQVTM, CDR2 ANQGSEA, per germline. The clonotype was recovered from a man between 18 and 29 years old in good health. The chain links TRBV29-1 to TRBJ2-7, with TRBD1 matching 9 bases. Sequenced: naive CD8+ T cells sorted from blood. The CDR3 loop reads CSVLDRGTYEQYF. CDR3 DNA sequence: TGCAGCGTCCTGGACAGGGGCACCTACGAGCAGTACTTC.